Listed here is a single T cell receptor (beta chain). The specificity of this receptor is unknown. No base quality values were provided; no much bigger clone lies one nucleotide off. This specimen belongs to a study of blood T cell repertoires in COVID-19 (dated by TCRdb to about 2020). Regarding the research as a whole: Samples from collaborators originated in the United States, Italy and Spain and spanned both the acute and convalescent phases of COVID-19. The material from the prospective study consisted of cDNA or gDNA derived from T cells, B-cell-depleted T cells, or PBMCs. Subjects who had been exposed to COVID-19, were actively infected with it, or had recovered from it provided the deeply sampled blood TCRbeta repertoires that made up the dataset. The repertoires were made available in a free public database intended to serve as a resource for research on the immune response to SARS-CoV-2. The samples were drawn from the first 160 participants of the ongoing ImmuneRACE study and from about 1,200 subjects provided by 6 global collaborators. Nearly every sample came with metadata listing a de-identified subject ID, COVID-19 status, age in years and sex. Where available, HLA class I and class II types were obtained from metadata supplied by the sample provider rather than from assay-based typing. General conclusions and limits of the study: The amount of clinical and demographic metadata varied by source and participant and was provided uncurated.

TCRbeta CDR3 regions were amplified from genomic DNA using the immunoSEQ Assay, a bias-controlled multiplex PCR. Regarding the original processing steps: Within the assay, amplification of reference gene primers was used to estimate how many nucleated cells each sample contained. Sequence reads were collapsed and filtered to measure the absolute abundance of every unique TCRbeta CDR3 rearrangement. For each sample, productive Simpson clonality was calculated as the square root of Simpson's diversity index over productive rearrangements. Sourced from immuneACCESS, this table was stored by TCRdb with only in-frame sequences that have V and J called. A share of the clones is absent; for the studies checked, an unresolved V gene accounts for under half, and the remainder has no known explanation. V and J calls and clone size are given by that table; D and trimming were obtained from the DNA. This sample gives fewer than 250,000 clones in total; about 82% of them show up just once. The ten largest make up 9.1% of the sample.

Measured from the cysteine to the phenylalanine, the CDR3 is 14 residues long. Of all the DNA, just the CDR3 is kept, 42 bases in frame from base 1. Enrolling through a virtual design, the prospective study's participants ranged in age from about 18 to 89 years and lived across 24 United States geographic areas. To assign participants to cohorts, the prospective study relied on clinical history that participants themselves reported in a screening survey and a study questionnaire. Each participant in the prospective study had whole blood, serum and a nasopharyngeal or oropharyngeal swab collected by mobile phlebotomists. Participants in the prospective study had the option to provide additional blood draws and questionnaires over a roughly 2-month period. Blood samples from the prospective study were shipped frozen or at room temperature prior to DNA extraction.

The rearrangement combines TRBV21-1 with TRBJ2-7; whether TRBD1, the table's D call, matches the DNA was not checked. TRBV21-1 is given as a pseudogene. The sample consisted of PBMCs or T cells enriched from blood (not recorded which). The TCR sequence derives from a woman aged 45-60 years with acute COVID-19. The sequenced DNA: TGTGCCAGCAGCAAAGACAGGCGAACCTACGAGCAGTACTTC. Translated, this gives CASSKDRRTYEQYF.